The clone carrying this T cell receptor (beta chain) was detected only once. Its antigen is as yet unknown. The same CDR3 arises from other DNA sequences in this sample as well. This entry belongs to a study of shared clonotypes between healthy human individuals. Study at large: CD4 naive and memory got three plates each, CD8 naive two, CD8 memory one. Findings of the study overall: The study generally estimated greater richness for naive than memory subsets. Researchers sampled blood only, noting tissue repertoires likely differ.

Sequencing was performed with immunoSEQ multiplex PCR; in TCRdb, only in-frame clones are kept and a portion is missing. The sample holds fewer than 850,000 clones, about 96% seen once. Positive CCR7 selection of CD45RO-negative cells yielded the naive CD8 cells, and terminally differentiated effector memory CD45RA+ cells were excluded. V dropped 0 bases and J dropped 8 bases, with 7 bases sitting between them. The CDR3 contains 11 residues. Looked up from germline, CDR1 is SQVTM and CDR2 is ANQGSEA. The chain carries TRBV29-1 and TRBJ1-2; D gene ambiguous. The sequenced material came from naive CD8+ T cells sorted from blood. This clonotype originated in a young man in good health. The CDR3 is CSVEDREGYTF. The CDR3 DNA sequence: TGCAGCGTTGAAGATCGCGAAGGCTACACCTTC.